Below, 19 T cell receptor beta chains from the same sample are listed, as sequenced in a study of cytomegalovirus exposure and HLA in healthy donors. The PCR ran on 60 Vbeta and 13 Jbeta primers. Produced via immunoSEQ multiplex PCR; TCRdb's table is partial and in-frame only. The sample has around 130,000 clones; 82% are singletons. Sequenced: PBMCs. The receptors derive from a boy aged 2 to 9 in good health and CMV-seronegative.

The chain recombines TRBV6-5 with TRBJ1-4, with 7 bases aligning to TRBD1. Germline loops: CDR1 MNHEY, CDR2 SVGAGI. The trim removed 1 base at V and 7 bases at J, leaving 9 bases unmatched. The CDR3 sequence is 16 residues long. The CDR3 sequence: CASSYFNRGRGEKLFF. The CDR3, as DNA: TGTGCCAGCAGTTACTTTAACAGGGGCCGAGGTGAAAAACTGTTTTTT.

The V gene is TRBV7-9, the J gene TRBJ2-1, with 10 bases fitting TRBD1. Trimming cost V 6 bases and J 0 bases; bases outside gene matches: 14. Germline CDR1 SEHNR, CDR2 FQNEAQ (reference sequence). The length of the CDR3 is 19 residues. CDR3 in amino acids: CASSYPGTGVTSSYNEQFF. The CDR3 coding sequence is TGTGCCAGCAGTTATCCCGGGACAGGGGTCACCAGCTCCTACAATGAGCAGTTCTTC.

As DNA, the CDR3 is TGTGCCAGCAGCCGCCTAGCGGGGGGGCCGGACGGGGAGCTGTTTTTT. Translated: CASSRLAGGPDGELFF. The genes are TRBV4-2 and TRBJ2-2, with 12 bases identical to TRBD2. Germline V gives CDR1 LGHNA, CDR2 YNFKEQ. The V gene end was trimmed by 4 bases and the J gene end by 7 bases; junction bases not matched to a gene: 7. The CDR3 sequence is 16 residues long.

This chain uses TRBV2 with TRBJ2-2, with D possibly TRBD1 on 6 matching bases. CDR3 size: 13 residues. The V gene lost 11 bases and the J gene lost 1 base, with 11 bases spanning the gap. Germline lookup yields CDR1 SNHLY and CDR2 FYNNEI. CDR3 in amino acids: CACPGQNTGELFF. The CDR3 DNA follows: TGTGCCTGCCCGGGACAGAACACCGGGGAGCTGTTTTTT.

The table lists this clone with a count of one. The chain links TRBV2 to TRBJ2-5, with 8 positions matching TRBD1. V lost 9 bases to trimming and J lost 2 bases; unmatched junction nucleotides: 5. The CDR3 has 13 residues. In germline, CDR1 is SNHLY, CDR2 FYNNEI. The CDR3 here is CAREGQAQETQYF. The CDR3, as DNA: TGTGCCAGGGAGGGACAGGCTCAAGAGACCCAGTACTTC.

This chain joins TRBV6-1 and TRBJ2-7; 7 positions agree with TRBD2. The CDR3 spans 14 residues. After removal of 1 base from V and 2 bases from J, the junction contained 2 bases not matched to a gene. Germline lookup yields CDR1 MNHNS and CDR2 SASEGT. The DNA for the CDR3 is TGTGCCAGCAGTGAAGAACGGGGGGCCTACGAGCAGTACTTC. Translation: CASSEERGAYEQYF.

The chain uses TRBV10-3 and TRBJ1-2, with 7 bases aligning to TRBD1. The germline gives CDR1 ENHRY, CDR2 SYGVKD. V was clipped by 3 bases and J by 3 bases; unmatched bases: 4. There are 14 residues in the CDR3. The CDR3 sequence: CAISDRDRYYGYTF. The CDR3 DNA reads TGTGCCATCAGTGATCGGGACAGATACTATGGCTACACCTTC.

In its sample, this clone was seen a few times. J is TRBJ1-1 and V is TRBV6-5; the D is unclear. Per the germline V gene, CDR1 is MNHEY and CDR2 is SVGAGI. CDR3 size: 12 residues. Trimming left V 4 bases short and J 7 bases short, with 10 bases between. The CDR3 bases are TGTGCCAGCAGTTCCGAGGTAGATGAAGCTTTCTTT. It translates to CASSSEVDEAFF.

This clone has only one observation. V usage is TRBV6-5 and J usage is TRBJ2-6, with D uncertain. Deletions cut 7 bases from V and 4 bases from J, with 14 bases between. The CDR3 spans 15 residues. The germline CDR1 and CDR2 sequences are MNHEY and SVGAGI. DNA for the CDR3: TGTGCCAGCACCCTAGGTGCCGTAGGGGCCAACGTCCTGACTTTC. It encodes CASTLGAVGANVLTF.

This chain uses TRBV2 with TRBJ2-7; TRBD1 matches at 7 bases. With V trimmed by 0 bases and J by 5 bases, 4 bases remained unmatched. The germline CDR1 and CDR2 sequences are SNHLY and FYNNEI. The CDR3 has 14 residues. The CDR3 here is CASSEARGRDEQYV. DNA for the CDR3: TGTGCCAGCAGTGAAGCGAGGGGGCGCGACGAGCAGTACGTC.

The V gene is TRBV4-1, the J gene TRBJ1-4, with a weak D call TRBD1 (6 bases). The CDR3 loop spans 14 amino acids. Per germline, CDR1 MGHRA and CDR2 YSYEKL. Trimming stripped 5 bases from V and 8 bases from J, with 15 bases between. The CDR3 loop is CASSSGRQGEKLFF. DNA for the CDR3: TGCGCCAGCAGCTCGGGGCGTCAGGGGGAAAAACTGTTTTTT.

This sequence joins TRBV27 and TRBJ2-2, with 8 bases fitting TRBD1. CDR1 MNHEY and CDR2 SMNVEV come from the germline V gene (reference sequence). This CDR3 is 17 amino acids long. V was clipped by 0 bases and J by 3 bases; unmatched bases: 6. CDR3 in amino acids: CASSLSDRDRHTGELFF. The CDR3 nucleotides read TGTGCCAGCAGTTTATCGGACCGGGACAGGCACACCGGGGAGCTGTTTTTT.

The V call is TRBV2, the J call TRBJ2-5; a possible D gene is TRBD1 (5 bases). V dropped 8 bases and J dropped 4 bases, with 11 bases sitting between them. Germline-derived CDR1 and CDR2 are SNHLY and FYNNEI. The CDR3 length is 12 residues. Here the CDR3 reads CASRSGAETQYF. The CDR3 DNA follows: TGTGCCAGCCGCTCTGGGGCAGAGACCCAGTACTTC.

Comment on this clone: The junction shows a germline mismatch at one end, possibly a read error. The V and J genes are TRBV7-2 and TRBJ2-2; maybe TRBD2 (6 bases). This CDR3 is built from 17 residues. In germline, CDR1 is SGHTA, CDR2 FQGNSA. The CDR3: CASSLVSWGERAGELLF. Here the CDR3 DNA reads TGTGCCAGCAGCTTAGTGTCCTGGGGGGAGCGGGCCGGGGAGCTGCTTTTT.

This chain joins TRBV5-6 and TRBJ1-2, with D maybe TRBD1 (6 bases). In germline, CDR1 is SGHDT, CDR2 YYEEEE. This CDR3 is built from 16 residues. Trimming stripped 6 bases from V and 2 bases from J, with 20 bases between. CDR3 amino acids: CASTSTGGRTNYGYTF. CDR3 sequence (DNA): TGTGCCAGCACGTCAACCGGGGGGCGAACCAACTATGGCTACACCTTC.

V usage is TRBV27 and J usage is TRBJ2-1; 11 bases match TRBD1. The CDR3 runs to 13 residues. V lost 8 bases, J lost 7 bases, and 4 bases stayed unmatched. Germline V gene lookup returns CDR1 MNHEY and CDR2 SMNVEV (reference sequence). The CDR3 sequence is CASGTGGRNEQFF. As DNA, the CDR3 is TGTGCCAGCGGGACAGGGGGACGAAATGAGCAGTTCTTC.

V and J are TRBV25-1 and TRBJ2-7; 8 nucleotides line up with TRBD1. J was trimmed by 5 bases and V by 6 bases; bases with no gene match: 9. In germline, CDR1 is MGHDK, CDR2 SYGVNS. CDR3 length equals 14 residues. The CDR3 here is CASRGLGQGHEQYF. The CDR3 DNA reads TGTGCCAGCAGGGGGCTCGGACAGGGCCACGAGCAGTACTTC.

The chain links TRBV5-8 to TRBJ1-1; D uncertain. This CDR3 has 15 amino acids. CDR1 is SGHTS and CDR2 is YDEGEE in the germline V gene. The ends were cut back, 5 bases at V and 2 bases at J, with 16 bases in the middle. CDR3 coding DNA: TGTGCCAGCAGGCACAGCCGCTTCTCAAACACTGAAGCTTTCTTT. Amino acid sequence: CASRHSRFSNTEAFF. The full variable domain, in which reference TRBV5-8 and TRBJ1-1 provide the parts outside the CDR3, is EAGVTQSPTHLIKTRGQQATLRCSPISGHTSVYWYQQALGLGLQFLLWYDEGEERNRGNFPPRFSGRQFPNYSSELNVNALELEDSALYLCASRHSRFSNTEAFFGQGTRLTVV.

V and J are TRBV6-5 and TRBJ2-1; D is unclear. The CDR3 is 13 residues long. Per the germline V gene, CDR1 is MNHEY and CDR2 is SVGAGI. V was shortened by 0 bases and J by 9 bases, with 9 bases between the two germline ends. The CDR3 spells CASSYSEPSEQFF. For the CDR3, the DNA is TGTGCCAGCAGTTACTCAGAGCCTAGTGAGCAGTTCTTC.